A selection of T cell receptor beta chains follows, all from one sample in a study of T cell responses to AZD1222 COVID-19 vaccine. Only in-frame clones appear in the TCRdb table, and some are missing; sequencing was by immunoSEQ multiplex PCR. Here the sample spans tens of thousands of clones, about 90% being singletons. Sequencing was performed on peripheral blood, taken on day 0 of MenACWY control vaccination. The receptors shown here come from an adult in good health. The CDR3 runs from the conserved cysteine through the conserved F or W. A D gene is named only where the DNA matches it firmly. Size is stated for part of the rows, as once, few or many counts, or as a class when the clone is expanded.

-	-	TRBV19	TRBJ2-7	CATNAGSYEQYF	TGTGCGACTAACGCGGGCTCCTACGAGCAGTACTTC
-	once	TRBV24-1	TRBJ2-5	CATSGGGETQYF	TGTGCCACCAGTGGGGGAGGAGAGACCCAGTACTTC
TRBD2	-	TRBV6-5	TRBJ2-1	CASSPGLAYNEQFF	TGTGCCAGCAGCCCGGGACTAGCCTACAATGAGCAGTTCTTC
TRBD1	-	TRBV18	TRBJ1-3	CASSPETGYGNTIYF	TGTGCCAGCTCACCAGAGACAGGGTATGGAAACACCATATATTTT
TRBD2	-	TRBV5-4	TRBJ2-3	CASSPLAGGATDTQYF	TGTGCCAGCAGCCCCCTGGCGGGGGGGGCCACAGATACGCAGTATTTT
-	-	TRBV4-2	TRBJ2-7	CASSQDPTRQDEQYF	TGTGCCAGCAGCCAAGATCCGACTAGACAGGACGAGCAGTACTTC
-	once	TRBV4-1	TRBJ1-5	CASSQEGLEGDQPQHF	TGCGCCAGCAGCCAAGAGGGCCTGGAAGGCGATCAGCCCCAGCATTTT
-	-	TRBV29-1	TRBJ2-5	CSAPRGSGTQYF	TGCAGCGCCCCCCGGGGGTCTGGGACCCAGTACTTC
-	-	TRBV30	TRBJ2-2	CAWRGSGPGELFF	TGTGCCTGGAGGGGATCGGGGCCCGGGGAGCTGTTTTTT
TRBD1	once	TRBV11-2	TRBJ2-1	CASSHWDSLSYNEQFF	TGTGCCAGCAGCCATTGGGACAGCCTCTCCTACAATGAGCAGTTCTTC